Presented here are 32 T cell receptor beta chains from one specimen sequenced in a study of blood T cell repertoires in COVID-19. Data came from immunoSEQ multiplex PCR; TCRdb stores just in-frame clones and leaves some out. The sample shows under 200,000 clones, roughly three quarters of them seen only once. The specimen was peripheral blood. The receptors originated from a woman aged 40 to 55 with COVID-19, enrolled during active disease.

The chain carries TRBV7-3 and TRBJ2-3; 12 bases line up with TRBD2. CDR1 is SGHTA, CDR2 FQGTGA, per germline. J lost 6 bases, V lost 5 bases, and 9 bases had no gene match. This CDR3 has 16 amino acids. DNA of the CDR3: TGTGCCAGCAGCCTCAGTGGACTAGCGGGGAAGGATACGCAGTATTTT. This gives the protein CASSLSGLAGKDTQYF.

The CDR3 DNA reads TGTGCCAGCAGCCGCTACGGGAGGACAGGGGGTGACAATGAGCAGTTCTTC. Amino acids: CASSRYGRTGGDNEQFF. This chain uses TRBV14 with TRBJ2-1; 10 bases are a match to TRBD1. CDR3 length: 17 amino acids. V lost 4 bases and J lost 5; bases outside the gene matches: 11. Germline loops: CDR1 SGHDN, CDR2 FVKESK.

The chain joins TRBV19 to TRBJ2-2, with no clear D. Germline V gene data show CDR1 as LNHDA and CDR2 as SQIVND (reference sequence). Trimming left V 10 bases short and J 7 bases short, with 19 bases between. This CDR3 spans 14 amino acids. The CDR3 DNA reads as TGTGCCACCAGGCGTATCATCAATGGCGGGGAGCTGTTTTTT. This gives the protein CATRRIINGGELFF.

The gene calls are TRBV5-1 and TRBJ2-7; the D gene is possibly TRBD1 (6 bases). The CDR3 is 15 residues long. Trimming pared 6 bases from V and 2 bases from J, leaving 18 bases between. Germline lookup yields CDR1 SGHRS and CDR2 YFSETQ. This chain's CDR3 is CASTRGAGATYEQYF. The CDR3 DNA is TGCGCCAGCACCAGGGGTGCAGGGGCCACCTACGAGCAGTACTTC. Complete variable domain (other parts from reference TRBV5-1 and TRBJ2-7): KAGVTQTPRYLIKTRGQQVTLSCSPISGHRSVSWYQQTPGQGLQFLFEYFSETQRNKGNFPGRFSGRQFSNSRSEMNVSTLELGDSALYLCASTRGAGATYEQYFGPGTRLTVT.

This clone was counted a single time. The chain carries TRBV21-1 and TRBJ2-3; the DNA was not used to check the table's D call, TRBD2. TRBV21-1 corresponds to a pseudogene. The CDR3 totals 13 residues. CDR3 sequence (DNA): TGTGCCAGCAGCAAAAGTAGAGGGAAGGGTCAGTATTTT. Translated: CASSKSRGKGQYF.

This clone has just one count. The chain has TRBV5-1 and TRBJ1-1; no clear D gene. The germline gives CDR1 SGHRS, CDR2 YFSETQ. The ends were cut back, 0 bases at V and 3 bases at J, with 9 bases in the middle. This CDR3 comprises 14 residues. CDR3 bases: TGCGCCAGCAGCTTGGATGCACTCCACACTGAAGCTTTCTTT. It is translated as CASSLDALHTEAFF.

The V gene is TRBV18, the J gene TRBJ1-2; 7 bases fit TRBD1. Trimming took 2 bases from V and 3 from J; bases not matched to a gene: 6. The germline gives CDR1 KGHSH, CDR2 LQKENI. This CDR3 is 15 amino acids long. The CDR3 sequence is CASSPGKGTDYGYTF. The CDR3 DNA reads TGTGCCAGCTCACCAGGAAAGGGGACAGACTATGGCTACACCTTC.

The rearrangement uses TRBV6-5 and TRBJ2-7, with D perhaps TRBD2 (6 bases). This CDR3 is built from 14 residues. Per germline, CDR1 MNHEY and CDR2 SVGAGI. The V and J ends lost 5 bases and 3 bases respectively, with 14 bases between them. This chain's CDR3 is CASSTDVRDYEQYF. The CDR3, as DNA: TGTGCCAGCAGTACCGACGTGCGGGACTACGAGCAGTACTTC.

V usage is TRBV18 and J usage is TRBJ1-4, with D unresolved. The CDR3 spans 17 residues. Trimming removed 0 bases at V and 0 bases at J, with 11 bases between. CDR1 is KGHSH and CDR2 is LQKENI in the germline V gene. The CDR3 is CASSPPLTSATNEKLFF. The DNA of the CDR3 is TGTGCCAGCTCACCACCCCTCACGAGCGCAACTAATGAAAAACTGTTTTTT.

The rearrangement joins TRBV7-9 to TRBJ1-2; possible D gene TRBD1, 5 bases. Germline loops: CDR1 SEHNR, CDR2 FQNEAQ (reference sequence). The CDR3 covers 15 residues. Trimming removed 4 bases from V and 4 bases from J, with 16 bases in between. The CDR3 reads CASSSGDAGGYGYTF. DNA for the CDR3: TGTGCCAGCAGCTCGGGGGATGCGGGGGGCTATGGCTACACCTTC.

The V and J genes are TRBV7-2 and TRBJ2-1; possible D gene TRBD2, 6 bases. Germline V gene sequence: CDR1 SGHTA, CDR2 FQGNSA. Trimming shortened V by 6 bases and J by 9 bases, and 9 bases separated the two germline ends. The CDR3 runs to 11 residues. As DNA, the CDR3 is TGTGCCAGCAGTCTGACTAGTGAGCAGTTCTTC. Residues: CASSLTSEQFF.

J is TRBJ1-1 and V is TRBV6-1, with D maybe TRBD1 (5 bases). Germline V gene sequence: CDR1 MNHNS, CDR2 SASEGT. CDR3 length: 15 residues. Trimming removed 1 base at V and 8 bases at J, with 17 bases between. CDR3 sequence reads: CASSEGAGRNREAFF. Written as DNA, the CDR3 is TGTGCCAGCAGTGAAGGAGCAGGTCGTAACAGGGAAGCTTTCTTT.

This clone showed up many times. The rearrangement joins TRBV7-2 to TRBJ1-6; D remains unclear. Looked up from germline, CDR1 is SGHTA and CDR2 is FQGNSA. The CDR3 runs to 13 residues. The V gene lost 0 bases and the J gene lost 8 bases, with 5 bases spanning the gap. The CDR3 bases are TGTGCCAGCAGCTTAGCGCAGGATTCACCCCTCCACTTT. Translating it yields CASSLAQDSPLHF.

The J gene is TRBJ1-2, the V gene TRBV11-1, with D hard to call. Trimming pared 5 bases from V and 2 bases from J, leaving 9 bases between. This CDR3 is 13 amino acids long. The germline CDR1 and CDR2 sequences are SGHAT and FQDESV (reference sequence). CDR3 DNA: TGTGCCAGCAGCCCACCGGGAAACTATGGCTACACCTTC. It yields the protein CASSPPGNYGYTF.

This sequence joins TRBV2 and TRBJ2-5, with 12 nucleotides matching TRBD2. CDR3 size: 15 residues. Per the germline V gene, CDR1 is SNHLY and CDR2 is FYNNEI. Trimming removed 4 bases from V and 3 bases from J; junction bases left unmatched: 3. The CDR3 DNA sequence: TGTGCCAGCAGTGTCAGGACTAGCGGGAAAGAGACCCAGTACTTC. Protein: CASSVRTSGKETQYF.

This clone was counted many times. The chain couples TRBV7-8 to TRBJ2-2, with TRBD2 matching over 12 bases. V shed 1 base, J shed 4 bases, and the junction held 1 base outside the gene matches. The CDR3 totals 16 residues. CDR1 and CDR2 (germline): SGHVS, FQNEAQ. The CDR3 DNA reads as TGTGCCAGCAGCTTAGGACTAGCGGGAGTCACCGGGGAGCTGTTTTTT. The encoded protein is CASSLGLAGVTGELFF.

The chain links TRBV2 to TRBJ1-6; tentatively, D is TRBD1 (5 bases). Trimming cost V 3 bases and J 6 bases, with 9 bases left between them. Per the germline V gene, CDR1 is SNHLY and CDR2 is FYNNEI. CDR3 length equals 14 residues. This CDR3 reads CASSDSRVNSPLHF. Written as DNA, the CDR3 is TGTGCCAGCAGTGACTCCAGGGTTAATTCACCCCTCCACTTT.

The CDR3 is CATRGPWTGGNTIYF. The CDR3 DNA follows: TGTGCCACCAGAGGTCCTTGGACAGGGGGCAACACCATATATTTT. The V call is TRBV27, the J call TRBJ1-3; 11 positions agree with TRBD1. The germline V gene encodes CDR1 MNHEY and CDR2 SMNVEV (reference sequence). The CDR3 covers 15 residues. Trimming removed 10 bases from V and 7 bases from J; junction bases left unmatched: 12.

For the CDR3, the DNA is TGTGCCAGCTCACCGTCTAGCGGGAGGGCCTACGAGCAGTACTTC. Protein product: CASSPSSGRAYEQYF. This sequence joins TRBV18 and TRBJ2-7, with TRBD2 matching 12 bases. V gave up 3 bases and J gave up 2 bases; unmatched junction bases: 2. The V gene's germline CDR1 is KGHSH and CDR2 LQKENI. The CDR3 runs 15 residues.

V is TRBV20-1 and J is TRBJ2-1; 7 positions agree with TRBD2. Germline V gene sequence: CDR1 DFQATT, CDR2 SNEGSKA (reference sequence). The CDR3 runs 14 residues. The ends lost 3 bases at V and 6 bases at J; junction bases unmatched: 8. This chain's CDR3 is CSASFAGESNEQFF. CDR3 DNA sequence: TGCAGTGCTAGTTTCGCGGGAGAGAGCAATGAGCAGTTCTTC.

The chain recombines TRBV7-9 with TRBJ1-1; 8 positions match TRBD1. The germline gives CDR1 SEHNR, CDR2 FQNEAQ (reference sequence). Trimming at V came to 3 bases and at J to 1 base, leaving 10 bases not matched to a gene. The CDR3 covers 17 residues. This CDR3 reads CASSFIQGARRNTEAFF. The CDR3 DNA sequence: TGTGCCAGCAGCTTTATCCAGGGGGCGCGGAGGAACACTGAAGCTTTCTTT.

In its sample, this clone was seen once. This chain joins TRBV15 and TRBJ1-3, with D perhaps TRBD1 (5 bases). Trimming cost V 0 bases and J 0 bases, with 9 bases left between them. This CDR3 is built from 16 residues. CDR1 LNHNV and CDR2 YYDKDF come from the germline V gene (reference sequence). CDR3: CATSRDRGLSGNTIYF. For the CDR3, the DNA is TGTGCCACCAGCAGAGATAGGGGCCTCTCTGGAAACACCATATATTTT. Together with reference TRBV15 and TRBJ1-3, the CDR3 gives the full variable domain: DAMVIQNPRYQVTQFGKPVTLSCSQTLNHNVMYWYQQKSSQAPKLLFHYYDKDFNNEADTPDNFQSRRPNTSFCFLDIRSPGLGDTAMYLCATSRDRGLSGNTIYFGEGSWLTVV.

V usage is TRBV7-6 and J usage is TRBJ2-5; 10 nucleotides align to TRBD2. CDR1 is SGHVS and CDR2 is FNYEAQ in the germline V gene. V dropped 3 bases and J dropped 4; count of bases not matched to a gene: 20. The CDR3 spans 20 residues. The CDR3: CASSFRRRDERGGRVETQYF. In DNA, the CDR3 is TGTGCCAGCAGCTTCCGACGGAGGGACGAGCGGGGGGGCAGGGTAGAGACCCAGTACTTC.

The chain uses TRBV2 and TRBJ2-3; 10 nucleotides match TRBD1. Germline CDR1 reads SNHLY; CDR2 reads FYNNEI. This CDR3 spans 15 amino acids. V shed 6 bases, J shed 2 bases, and the junction held 5 bases outside the gene matches. The CDR3: CASRDGQGVTDTQYF. The CDR3 bases are TGTGCCAGCAGGGATGGACAGGGGGTCACAGATACGCAGTATTTT.

This clone was seen a handful of times. The rearrangement joins TRBV5-6 to TRBJ2-1, with 7 bases fitting TRBD1. The CDR3 is 15 residues long. The V segment lost 0 bases and the J segment 9 bases; nucleotides outside the gene matches: 9. The V gene's germline CDR1 is SGHDT and CDR2 YYEEEE. The CDR3 DNA reads as TGTGCCAGCAGCTTGGCGGGGACAGTAGTCGGTGAGCAGTTCTTC. Its protein product is CASSLAGTVVGEQFF.

The chain has TRBV2 and TRBJ1-2; D is unclear. CDR1 is SNHLY, CDR2 FYNNEI, per germline. The CDR3 contains 13 residues. V lost 3 bases and J 5 bases, leaving 10 bases between the germline ends. The CDR3: CASSDGVNYGYTF. In DNA form, the CDR3 reads TGTGCCAGCAGTGACGGGGTTAATTATGGCTACACCTTC.

V is TRBV5-4 and J is TRBJ1-4, with 7 bases lining up with TRBD1. The germline V gene has CDR1 SGHNT and CDR2 YYREEE (reference sequence). The CDR3 has 16 residues. The trim removed 4 bases at V and 0 bases at J, leaving 6 bases unmatched. This chain's CDR3 is CASSPGTVATNEKLFF. In DNA form, the CDR3 reads TGTGCCAGCAGCCCAGGGACAGTCGCAACTAATGAAAAACTGTTTTTT.

The rearrangement links TRBV6-4 to TRBJ1-4; D gene ambiguous. This CDR3 has 15 amino acids. V was cut by 4 bases and J by 5 bases, with 14 bases left in between. Germline V CDR1 and CDR2: MRHNA, SNTAGT. In DNA, the CDR3 is TGTGCCAGCAGTGCATTTATGGGCCCAAATGAAAAACTGTTTTTT. This gives the protein CASSAFMGPNEKLFF.

V and J are TRBV11-2 and TRBJ1-1; the D is unclear. The V end lost 6 bases, the J end lost 6 bases, and 14 bases lay between the germline ends. The germline V gene encodes CDR1 SGHAT and CDR2 FQNNGV. The CDR3 is 13 amino acids. CDR3 DNA: TGTGCCAGCAGGACTACAAGGGTAGCTGAAGCTTTCTTT. It translates to CASRTTRVAEAFF. The variable domain in full, completed from reference TRBV11-2 and TRBJ1-1, reads EAGVAQSPRYKIIEKRQSVAFWCNPISGHATLYWYQQILGQGPKLLIQFQNNGVVDDSQLPKDRFSAERLKGVDSTLKIQPAKLEDSAVYLCASRTTRVAEAFFGQGTRLTVV.

The V call is TRBV5-5, the J call TRBJ1-1; 8 nucleotides line up with TRBD1. This CDR3 has 14 residues. CDR1 and CDR2 from the germline V gene are SGHKS and YYEKEE (reference sequence). The junction had 4 bases not matched to a gene; V was cut back by 4 bases and J by 2 bases. CDR3 DNA: TGTGCCAGCAGCCCGCAGGGGGCTAACACTGAAGCTTTCTTT. Encoded protein: CASSPQGANTEAFF.

V is TRBV27 and J is TRBJ2-7; 10 nucleotides agree with TRBD1. The CDR3 extends over 15 amino acids. The trim removed 5 bases at V and 3 bases at J, leaving 7 bases unmatched. CDR1 and CDR2 (germline): MNHEY, SMNVEV (reference sequence). CDR3: CASSISGTGDYEQYF. As DNA, the CDR3 is TGTGCCAGCAGTATCTCCGGGACAGGGGACTACGAGCAGTACTTC.

The CDR3 region has the DNA TGTGCCAGCAGTGTGGATCAAGGAGGTACGCAGTATTTT. Amino acid sequence: CASSVDQGGTQYF. V and J are TRBV6-4 and TRBJ2-3, with D tentatively TRBD2 (5 bases). There are 13 residues in the CDR3. Germline CDR1 MRHNA, CDR2 SNTAGT. The V gene lost 4 bases and the J gene lost 8 bases, with 13 bases spanning the gap.